These T cell receptor beta chains were read from a single sample in a study of beta chain features in type 1 diabetes. Here immunoSEQ multiplex PCR was the method, and the copy in TCRdb shows in-frame clones only, minus some. The data hold 250,000 to 350,000 clones, with roughly an eighth observed a single time. The sample comprised naive CD4+ T cells from blood. The receptors here all came from a man younger than 45 with type 1 diabetes. Each CDR3 is given with its conserved first and last residue. The D gene is left open where the match is weak. Clone size is shown for a subset of rows, as once, few, many or a class of expanded clone.

J: TRBJ1-2
size: -
D: -
V: TRBV5-6
DNA: TGTGCCAGCAGCTTGGTTTCGGGCTACACCTTC
CDR3: CASSLVSGYTF

J: TRBJ2-3
size: few
D: -
V: TRBV5-6
DNA: TGTGCCAGCAGCCCTACAGCTAGCACAGATACGCAGTATTTT
CDR3: CASSPTASTDTQYF

J: TRBJ2-2
size: -
D: -
V: TRBV18
DNA: TGTGCCAGCTCACCCAGGGACACCGGGGAGCTGTTTTTT
CDR3: CASSPRDTGELFF

J: TRBJ2-1
size: -
D: TRBD1
V: TRBV7-2
DNA: TGTGCCAGCAGCTCCGACAGGGGGCAGTTCTTC
CDR3: CASSSDRGQFF

J: TRBJ2-3
size: -
D: -
V: TRBV10-3
DNA: TGTGCCATCAGCGAGCTGGATACGCAGTATTTT
CDR3: CAISELDTQYF

J: TRBJ2-3
size: -
D: TRBD2
V: TRBV5-1
DNA: TGCGCCAGCAGCTTGGGAGCTAGCGGTTACACAGATACGCAGTATTTT
CDR3: CASSLGASGYTDTQYF

J: TRBJ1-1
size: few
D: -
V: TRBV4-2
DNA: TGTGCCAGCAGCCAAGATGGTCGGGACACAGAAGCTTTCTTT
CDR3: CASSQDGRDTEAFF

J: TRBJ2-1
size: few
D: TRBD1
V: TRBV29-1
DNA: TGCAGCGCCCAGGGGGACAGGGGATACAATGAGCAGTTCTTC
CDR3: CSAQGDRGYNEQFF

J: TRBJ1-1
size: -
D: TRBD1
V: TRBV29-1
DNA: TGCAGCGCCCCGACAGGGGGTCCGGACACTGAAGCTTTCTTT
CDR3: CSAPTGGPDTEAFF

J: TRBJ2-3
size: -
D: TRBD2
V: TRBV5-4
DNA: TGTGCCAGCAGCTTGACTAGCGGGAGGGACATGGATACGCAGTATTTT
CDR3: CASSLTSGRDMDTQYF

J: TRBJ1-6
size: -
D: -
V: TRBV30
DNA: TGTGCCTGGGTAGCCAGCTCCTATAATTCACCCCTCCACTTT
CDR3: CAWVASSYNSPLHF

J: TRBJ2-7
size: few
D: -
V: TRBV9
DNA: TGTGCCAGCAGCGCGGGCGGGGAGCAGTACTTC
CDR3: CASSAGGEQYF

J: TRBJ2-1
size: -
D: TRBD1
V: TRBV18
DNA: TGTGCCAGCTCACTAGGACAGGATATTTGGAATGAGCAGTTCTTC
CDR3: CASSLGQDIWNEQFF

J: TRBJ1-2
size: -
D: -
V: TRBV7-9
DNA: TGTGCCAGCAGCTTGGCAGGGTACTCTGGCTACACCTTC
CDR3: CASSLAGYSGYTF

J: TRBJ2-7
size: few
D: TRBD1
V: TRBV9
DNA: TGTGCCAGCAGCGTAGAGGGACAGGGGGCGGGTGAGCAGTACTTC
CDR3: CASSVEGQGAGEQYF

J: TRBJ2-1
size: few
D: TRBD2
V: TRBV10-3
DNA: TGTGCCATCCCAAAACGTTTAGCGGGAGGGCCTGAGGATGAGCAGTTCTTC
CDR3: CAIPKRLAGGPEDEQFF

J: TRBJ2-5
size: few
D: TRBD2
V: TRBV10-3
DNA: TGTGCCATCAGTGAGCGGGAGGTTTCCGAGACCCAGTACTTC
CDR3: CAISEREVSETQYF

J: TRBJ2-1
size: -
D: -
V: TRBV5-6
DNA: TGTGCCAGCAGACTTACAGGGAACAATGAGCAGTTCTTC
CDR3: CASRLTGNNEQFF

J: TRBJ2-7
size: -
D: TRBD2
V: TRBV18
DNA: TGTGCCAGCTCACCCCCTGGACTAGCGGACTTTTACGAGCAGTACTTC
CDR3: CASSPPGLADFYEQYF